This is a list of T cell receptor beta chains from one sample in a study of blood T cell repertoires in COVID-19. Repertoires were generated with immunoSEQ multiplex PCR, while TCRdb's copy carries only in-frame clones and drops some. The table has around 220,000 clones, nearly 90% seen once. Input material: PBMCs or T cells enriched from blood (not recorded which). The receptors were sampled from a man younger than 40 who had been exposed to COVID-19. The CDR3 runs from the conserved cysteine through the conserved F or W. Fields, in order: clone size, D gene, V gene, J gene, CDR3 protein, CDR3 DNA. D genes are given only for firm matches. A clone size is listed for some rows: how often the clone was seen (once, few, many), or a class if it is expanded.

size: -
D: -
V: TRBV5-6
J: TRBJ1-1
CDR3: CASSWGGDTEAFF
DNA: TGTGCCAGCAGCTGGGGCGGGGACACTGAAGCTTTCTTT

size: -
D: TRBD1
V: TRBV10-3
J: TRBJ1-2
CDR3: CAISVLDRENYGYTF
DNA: TGTGCCATCAGTGTACTCGACAGGGAGAACTATGGCTACACCTTC

size: -
D: -
V: TRBV4-1
J: TRBJ1-6
CDR3: CASRRPSGDGSPLHF
DNA: TGCGCCAGCAGACGCCCCTCAGGGGATGGTTCACCCCTCCACTTT

size: -
D: TRBD2
V: TRBV27
J: TRBJ2-3
CDR3: CASSWASGGADTQYF
DNA: TGTGCCAGCAGTTGGGCTAGCGGGGGGGCAGATACGCAGTATTTT

size: once
D: -
V: TRBV18
J: TRBJ1-6
CDR3: CASSPLGNSPLHF
DNA: TGTGCCAGCTCACCACTCGGTAATTCACCCCTCCACTTT

size: -
D: TRBD1
V: TRBV15
J: TRBJ1-5
CDR3: CATSRVGTGKAQHF
DNA: TGTGCCACCAGCAGAGTCGGGACAGGGAAGGCCCAGCATTTT

size: -
D: -
V: TRBV7-9
J: TRBJ1-1
CDR3: CASSLGVFEGEAFF
DNA: TGTGCCAGCAGCTTAGGGGTTTTTGAGGGTGAAGCTTTCTTT

size: once
D: TRBD1
V: TRBV7-3
J: TRBJ2-2
CDR3: CASSLDRGHGGELFF
DNA: TGTGCCAGCAGCTTAGACAGGGGGCATGGCGGGGAGCTGTTTTTT

size: -
D: -
V: TRBV21-1
J: TRBJ1-6
CDR3: CASIMREGLWNSPLHF
DNA: TGTGCCAGCATAATGAGGGAGGGGCTCTGGAATTCACCCCTCCACTTT

size: -
D: -
V: TRBV27
J: TRBJ1-5
CDR3: CASRRGSNQPQHF
DNA: TGTGCCAGCAGACGGGGAAGCAATCAGCCCCAGCATTTT

size: -
D: -
V: TRBV14
J: TRBJ2-2
CDR3: CASGGVNTGELFF
DNA: TGTGCCAGCGGGGGCGTGAACACCGGGGAGCTGTTTTTT

size: -
D: TRBD1
V: TRBV27
J: TRBJ2-7
CDR3: CASSWLDRGRGEQYF
DNA: TGTGCCAGCAGTTGGTTGGACAGGGGGCGCGGCGAGCAGTACTTC

size: many
D: -
V: TRBV18
J: TRBJ1-6
CDR3: CASSPTGRSSPLHF
DNA: TGTGCCAGCTCGCCTACAGGGCGGAGTTCACCCCTCCACTTT

size: -
D: TRBD2
V: TRBV19
J: TRBJ2-1
CDR3: CASSLDGLAGGGLYNEQFF
DNA: TGTGCCAGTAGTCTCGACGGACTAGCGGGGGGGGGATTGTACAATGAGCAGTTCTTC

size: -
D: -
V: TRBV13
J: TRBJ1-2
CDR3: CASSFRLVNNYGYTF
DNA: TGTGCCAGCAGCTTCCGGTTAGTGAATAACTATGGCTACACCTTC

size: -
D: TRBD1
V: TRBV6-5
J: TRBJ1-3
CDR3: CAIERDRGAGNTIYF
DNA: TGTGCCATTGAGAGGGACAGGGGGGCAGGAAACACCATATATTTT

size: -
D: TRBD2
V: TRBV11-2
J: TRBJ2-7
CDR3: CASSQTAGASYEQYF
DNA: TGTGCCAGCAGCCAAACAGCGGGGGCCTCCTACGAGCAGTACTTC

size: -
D: TRBD1
V: TRBV9
J: TRBJ1-3
CDR3: CASSPGTGVHSGNTIYF
DNA: TGTGCCAGCAGTCCCGGGACAGGGGTCCACTCTGGAAACACCATATATTTT

size: -
D: -
V: TRBV4-3
J: TRBJ2-7
CDR3: CASSQDRDIYEQYF
DNA: TGCGCCAGCAGCCAAGACCGGGACATCTACGAGCAGTACTTC

size: -
D: -
V: TRBV9
J: TRBJ2-1
CDR3: CASSVGAGQGNEQFF
DNA: TGTGCCAGCAGCGTAGGAGCGGGCCAAGGGAATGAGCAGTTCTTC

size: -
D: -
V: TRBV3-1/TRBV3-2
J: TRBJ1-6
CDR3: CASSRGRGDSPLHF
DNA: TGTGCCAGCAGTAGGGGCCGCGGGGATTCACCCCTCCACTTT

size: -
D: -
V: TRBV3-1/TRBV3-2
J: TRBJ2-7
CDR3: CASSQVLGRGAYEQYF
DNA: TGTGCCAGCAGCCAAGTTTTGGGCAGGGGAGCCTACGAGCAGTACTTC

size: once
D: TRBD1
V: TRBV11-1
J: TRBJ1-2
CDR3: CASSHITGGLNYGYTF
DNA: TGTGCCAGCAGCCATATTACAGGGGGCCTTAACTATGGCTACACCTTC

size: -
D: TRBD1
V: TRBV29-1
J: TRBJ2-2
CDR3: CSVGDRWDPNTGELFF
DNA: TGCAGCGTGGGGGACAGGTGGGACCCGAACACCGGGGAGCTGTTTTTT

size: -
D: -
V: TRBV7-2
J: TRBJ1-5
CDR3: CASSLIRQINQPQHF
DNA: TGTGCCAGCAGCCTGATAAGACAGATAAATCAGCCCCAGCATTTT

size: -
D: TRBD2
V: TRBV5-1
J: TRBJ2-5
CDR3: CASTRGRGETQYF
DNA: TGCGCCAGCACCCGGGGGAGGGGCGAGACCCAGTACTTC

size: -
D: -
V: TRBV11-2
J: TRBJ1-3
CDR3: CASSFTNRLGGNTIYF
DNA: TGTGCCAGCAGCTTCACCAACAGGCTTGGAGGAAACACCATATATTTT

size: -
D: -
V: TRBV6-5
J: TRBJ1-6
CDR3: CASSSRGFYNSPLHF
DNA: TGTGCCAGCAGTTCCAGGGGATTCTATAATTCACCCCTCCACTTT

size: -
D: -
V: TRBV7-2
J: TRBJ1-2
CDR3: CASRISQGQFHGYTF
DNA: TGTGCCAGCAGGATCTCACAGGGTCAGTTTCATGGCTACACCTTC

size: -
D: TRBD1
V: TRBV29-1
J: TRBJ1-2
CDR3: CSTTAGGFTNYGYTF
DNA: TGCAGCACCACTGCAGGGGGATTTACTAACTATGGCTACACCTTC

size: -
D: TRBD1
V: TRBV3-1/TRBV3-2
J: TRBJ1-2
CDR3: CASSHTSRQGVDYGYTF
DNA: TGTGCCAGCAGCCATACCAGCCGACAGGGTGTGGACTATGGCTACACCTTC

size: -
D: -
V: TRBV4-3
J: TRBJ1-1
CDR3: CASSQDQGMNTEAFF
DNA: TGCGCCAGCAGCCAAGATCAGGGAATGAACACTGAAGCTTTCTTT

size: -
D: TRBD1
V: TRBV18
J: TRBJ1-6
CDR3: CASSGPGTAYNSPLHF
DNA: TGTGCCAGCTCAGGACCCGGGACAGCCTATAATTCACCCCTCCACTTT

size: once
D: -
V: TRBV4-2
J: TRBJ2-2
CDR3: CASSQESYTGELFF
DNA: TGTGCCAGCAGCCAAGAATCGTACACCGGGGAGCTGTTTTTT

size: -
D: -
V: TRBV18
J: TRBJ1-1
CDR3: CASSPLRDGASTEAFF
DNA: TGTGCCAGCTCACCCCTTAGGGATGGGGCTAGCACTGAAGCTTTCTTT

size: -
D: -
V: TRBV19
J: TRBJ1-5
CDR3: CASSIEQGSQPQHF
DNA: TGTGCCAGTAGTATCGAACAGGGTTCTCAGCCCCAGCATTTT

size: -
D: -
V: TRBV7-8
J: TRBJ1-3
CDR3: CASSLASTVLSGNTIYF
DNA: TGTGCCAGCAGCTTAGCATCGACAGTGCTCTCTGGAAACACCATATATTTT

size: -
D: -
V: TRBV13
J: TRBJ2-5
CDR3: CASSLEGGEETQYF
DNA: TGTGCCAGCAGCTTAGAAGGTGGAGAAGAGACCCAGTACTTC

size: -
D: -
V: TRBV18
J: TRBJ2-3
CDR3: CASSPGAYTTDTQYF
DNA: TGTGCCAGCTCGCCGGGAGCATACACTACAGATACGCAGTATTTT

size: -
D: TRBD2
V: TRBV7-2
J: TRBJ2-7
CDR3: CASSLAGWLAGGSYEQYF
DNA: TGTGCCAGCAGCTTAGCGGGGTGGCTAGCGGGGGGCTCTTACGAGCAGTACTTC

size: -
D: -
V: TRBV5-1
J: TRBJ1-2
CDR3: CHFLTAQEGYTF
DNA: TGTCACTTTCTGACAGCTCAGGAAGGCTACACCTTC

size: -
D: TRBD2
V: TRBV6-5
J: TRBJ2-7
CDR3: CASSYEVAGKSYEQYF
DNA: TGTGCCAGCAGTTACGAGGTAGCGGGAAAATCCTACGAGCAGTACTTC

size: -
D: TRBD1
V: TRBV5-1
J: TRBJ1-2
CDR3: CASSRGQGGFGYTF
DNA: TGCGCCAGCAGCCGCGGACAGGGGGGATTCGGCTACACCTTC

size: -
D: TRBD2
V: TRBV11-2
J: TRBJ2-1
CDR3: CASSQMTSGQYSYNEQFF
DNA: TGTGCCAGCAGCCAAATGACTAGCGGGCAATACTCCTACAATGAGCAGTTCTTC

size: -
D: -
V: TRBV9
J: TRBJ2-3
CDR3: CASSSHMTADTQYF
DNA: TGTGCCAGCAGCTCACACATGACTGCAGATACGCAGTATTTT